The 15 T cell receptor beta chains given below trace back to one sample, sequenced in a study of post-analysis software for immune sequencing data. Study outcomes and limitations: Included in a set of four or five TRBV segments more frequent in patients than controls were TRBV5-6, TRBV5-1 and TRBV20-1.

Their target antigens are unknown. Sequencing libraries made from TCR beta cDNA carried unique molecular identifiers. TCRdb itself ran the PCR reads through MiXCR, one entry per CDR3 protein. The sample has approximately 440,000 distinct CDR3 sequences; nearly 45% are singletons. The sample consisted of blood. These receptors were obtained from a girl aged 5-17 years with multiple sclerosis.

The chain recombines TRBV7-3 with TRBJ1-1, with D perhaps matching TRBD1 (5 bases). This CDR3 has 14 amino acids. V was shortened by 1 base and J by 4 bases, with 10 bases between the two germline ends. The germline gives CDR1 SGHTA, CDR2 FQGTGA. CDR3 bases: TGTGCCAGCAGCTTAAGGGGACGGAGCACTGAAGCTTTCTTT. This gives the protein CASSLRGRSTEAFF. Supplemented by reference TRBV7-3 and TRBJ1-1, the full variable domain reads GAGVSQTPSNKVTEKGKYVELRCDPISGHTALYWYRQSLGQGPEFLIYFQGTGAADDSGLPNDRFFAVRPEGSVSTLKIQRTERGDSAVYLCASSLRGRSTEAFFGQGTRLTVV.

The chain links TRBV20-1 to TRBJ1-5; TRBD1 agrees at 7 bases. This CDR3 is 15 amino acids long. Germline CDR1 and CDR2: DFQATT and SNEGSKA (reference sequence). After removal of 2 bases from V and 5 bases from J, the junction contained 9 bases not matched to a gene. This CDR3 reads CSARYRGKGDQPQHF. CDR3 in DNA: TGCAGTGCTAGATACAGGGGCAAGGGGGATCAGCCCCAGCATTTT.

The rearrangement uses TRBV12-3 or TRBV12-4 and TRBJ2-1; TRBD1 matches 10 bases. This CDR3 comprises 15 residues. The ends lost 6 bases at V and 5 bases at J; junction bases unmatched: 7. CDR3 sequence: CASSLDRGQHNEQFF. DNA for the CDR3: TGTGCCAGCAGCCTTGACAGGGGGCAACACAATGAGCAGTTCTTC.

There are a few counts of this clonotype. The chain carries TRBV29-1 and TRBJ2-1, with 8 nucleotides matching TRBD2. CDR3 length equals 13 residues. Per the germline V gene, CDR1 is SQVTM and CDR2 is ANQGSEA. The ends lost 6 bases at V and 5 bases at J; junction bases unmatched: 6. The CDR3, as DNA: TGCAGCGTGGGACTAGTCTTAAACAATGAGCAGTTCTTC. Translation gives CSVGLVLNNEQFF.

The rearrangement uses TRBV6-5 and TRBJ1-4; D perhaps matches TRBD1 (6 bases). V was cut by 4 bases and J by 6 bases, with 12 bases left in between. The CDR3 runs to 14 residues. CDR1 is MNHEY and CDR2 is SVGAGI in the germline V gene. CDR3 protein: CASSFGRGYEKLFF. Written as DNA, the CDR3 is TGTGCCAGCAGTTTTGGCAGGGGTTATGAAAAACTGTTTTTT.

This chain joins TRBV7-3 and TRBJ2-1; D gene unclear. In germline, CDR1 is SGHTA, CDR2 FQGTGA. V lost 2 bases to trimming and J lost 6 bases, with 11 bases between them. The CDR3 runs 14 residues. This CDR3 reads CASSLSANSNEQFF. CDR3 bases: TGTGCCAGCAGCTTATCGGCCAACTCCAATGAGCAGTTCTTC.

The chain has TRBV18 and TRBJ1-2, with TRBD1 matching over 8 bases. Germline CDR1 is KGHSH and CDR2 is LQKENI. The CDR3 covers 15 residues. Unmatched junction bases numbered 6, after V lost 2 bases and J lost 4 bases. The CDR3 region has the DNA TGTGCCAGCTCACCATCGGGACAGGCGGGCTATGGCTACACCTTC. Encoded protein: CASSPSGQAGYGYTF.

The CDR3: CASSSDRGMVETYF. The CDR3 coding sequence is TGTGCCAGCAGCTCCGACAGGGGGATGGTAGAGACGTACTTC. The chain employs TRBV7-2 and TRBJ2-7, with 9 bases aligning to TRBD1. Germline values: CDR1 SGHTA, CDR2 FQGNSA. V shed 4 bases and J 12 bases; nucleotides not matched to a gene: 13. This CDR3 region has 14 residues.

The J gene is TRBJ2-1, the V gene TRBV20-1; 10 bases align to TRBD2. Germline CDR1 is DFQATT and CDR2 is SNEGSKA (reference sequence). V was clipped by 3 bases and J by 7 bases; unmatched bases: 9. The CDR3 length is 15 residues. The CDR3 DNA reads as TGCAGTGCTAGCCCCAGCGGGAGGGCCGCTAATGAGCAGTTCTTC. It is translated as CSASPSGRAANEQFF.

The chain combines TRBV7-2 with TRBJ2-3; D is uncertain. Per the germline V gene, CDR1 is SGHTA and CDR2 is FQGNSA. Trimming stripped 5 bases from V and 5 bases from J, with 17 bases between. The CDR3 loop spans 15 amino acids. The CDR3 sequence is CASSQYVTVGDTQYF. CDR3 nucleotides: TGTGCCAGCAGCCAATACGTCACGGTGGGAGATACGCAGTATTTT.

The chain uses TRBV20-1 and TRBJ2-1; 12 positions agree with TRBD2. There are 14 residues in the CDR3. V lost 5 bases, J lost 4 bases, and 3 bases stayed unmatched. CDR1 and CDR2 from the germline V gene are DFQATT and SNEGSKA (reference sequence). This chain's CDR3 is CSASGLAGYNEQFF. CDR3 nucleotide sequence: TGCAGTGCTTCCGGACTAGCGGGGTACAATGAGCAGTTCTTC.

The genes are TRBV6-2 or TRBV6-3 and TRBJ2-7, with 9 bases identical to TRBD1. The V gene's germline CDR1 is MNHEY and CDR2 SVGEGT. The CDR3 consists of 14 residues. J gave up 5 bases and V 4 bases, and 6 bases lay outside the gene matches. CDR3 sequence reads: CASSLPGQGDEQYF. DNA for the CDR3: TGTGCCAGCAGTTTGCCGGGACAGGGAGACGAGCAGTACTTC.

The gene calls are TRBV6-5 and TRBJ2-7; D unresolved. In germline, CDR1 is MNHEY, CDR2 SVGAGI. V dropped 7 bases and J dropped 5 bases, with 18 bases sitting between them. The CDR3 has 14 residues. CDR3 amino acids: CASTISRTANEQYF. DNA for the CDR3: TGTGCCAGCACCATCTCTAGGACCGCCAACGAGCAGTACTTC.

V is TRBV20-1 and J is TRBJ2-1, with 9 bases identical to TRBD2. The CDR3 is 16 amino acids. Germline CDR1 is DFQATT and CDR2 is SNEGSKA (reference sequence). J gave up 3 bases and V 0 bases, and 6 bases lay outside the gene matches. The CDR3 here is CSARDPIAGDYNEQFF. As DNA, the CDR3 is TGCAGTGCTAGAGATCCCATAGCGGGAGACTACAATGAGCAGTTCTTC.

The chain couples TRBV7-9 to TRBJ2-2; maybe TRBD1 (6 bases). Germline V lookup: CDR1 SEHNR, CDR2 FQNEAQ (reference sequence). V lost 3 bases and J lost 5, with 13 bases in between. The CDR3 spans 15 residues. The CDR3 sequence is CASSFQGPETGELFF. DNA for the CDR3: TGTGCCAGCAGCTTTCAGGGGCCGGAGACCGGGGAGCTGTTTTTT.